The 27 T cell receptor beta chains given below trace back to one sample, sequenced in a study of blood T cell repertoires in COVID-19. The protocol was immunoSEQ multiplex PCR, while the TCRdb copy is restricted to in-frame clones and leaves out a portion. The sample has 450,000 to 500,000 clones, 70% to 90% seen once; the top ten hold approximately 2.9%. The sequencing sample was made of peripheral blood. Receptors were obtained from a human donor in a cohort sampled during active COVID-19.

The chain is built from TRBV6-5 and TRBJ1-4; D call uncertain. Germline values: CDR1 MNHEY, CDR2 SVGAGI. The CDR3 length is 13 residues. Trimming took 2 bases from V and 10 from J, leaving 11 bases between them. The CDR3 sequence: CASSYGGKGKLFF. Here the CDR3 DNA reads TGTGCCAGCAGTTACGGAGGAAAGGGAAAACTGTTTTTT.

The chain uses TRBV7-2 and TRBJ2-1, with 9 bases matching TRBD2. The CDR3 consists of 16 residues. From germline, CDR1 is SGHTA and CDR2 FQGNSA. The junction had 4 bases not matched to a gene; V was cut back by 1 base and J by 3 bases. CDR3 amino acids: CASSLEGTSFYNEQFF. The CDR3 DNA is TGTGCCAGCAGCTTAGAAGGGACTAGCTTCTACAATGAGCAGTTCTTC.

The count of this clone is one. The V call is TRBV20-1, the J call TRBJ1-5, with TRBD1 identical over 8 bases. The V gene end was trimmed by 3 bases and the J gene end by 6 bases; junction bases not matched to a gene: 4. The CDR3 spans 13 residues. The V gene's germline CDR1 is DFQATT and CDR2 SNEGSKA (reference sequence). The CDR3: CSASRTGPQPQHF. DNA of the CDR3: TGCAGTGCTAGTAGGACAGGGCCTCAGCCCCAGCATTTT.

The DNA of the CDR3 is TGTGCCAGCAGCCAAACAGGGGGCCCTTTTGAGCCCCAGCATTTT. Protein sequence: CASSQTGGPFEPQHF. The chain uses TRBV3-1 (or the pseudogene TRBV3-2) and TRBJ1-5, with 9 bases fitting TRBD1. The CDR3 spans 15 residues. From germline, CDR1 is LGHDT and CDR2 YNNKEL (reference sequence). Trimming cost V 2 bases and J 8 bases; bases outside gene matches: 7.

This chain joins TRBV24-1 and TRBJ2-1, with TRBD1 matching over 7 bases. CDR3 length: 16 amino acids. Germline CDR1 is KGHDR and CDR2 is SFDVKD. The V segment lost 4 bases and the J segment 1 base; nucleotides outside the gene matches: 6. CDR3 bases: TGTGCCACCAGTGACACGACAGGGCGATCCTACAATGAGCAGTTCTTC. Amino acids: CATSDTTGRSYNEQFF.

The chain combines TRBV29-1 with TRBJ2-1; the match to TRBD2 covers 12 bases. The CDR3 runs 15 residues. The V gene end was trimmed by 6 bases and the J gene end by 6 bases; junction bases not matched to a gene: 9. CDR1 and CDR2 (germline): SQVTM, ANQGSEA. CDR3 sequence: CSVLTSGSSINEQFF. The CDR3 DNA reads as TGCAGCGTGTTGACTAGCGGGAGTAGTATCAATGAGCAGTTCTTC.

This clone was seen a handful of times. This chain joins TRBV28 and TRBJ1-1; D unclear. The length of the CDR3 is 13 residues. The germline gives CDR1 MDHEN, CDR2 SYDVKM. Trimming pared 3 bases from V and 4 bases from J, leaving 9 bases between. CDR3 in amino acids: CASSLLHSTEAFF. In nucleotides, the CDR3 is TGTGCCAGCAGTTTGCTTCACTCCACTGAAGCTTTCTTT.

Here the CDR3 reads CASSSVQGVSYNEQFF. DNA of the CDR3: TGTGCCAGCAGCTCCGTACAGGGGGTCTCCTACAATGAGCAGTTCTTC. The chain combines TRBV11-2 with TRBJ2-1, with 8 bases that match TRBD1. From germline, CDR1 is SGHAT and CDR2 FQNNGV. The CDR3 has 16 amino acids. Germline trimming cut 4 bases from V and 0 bases from J; bases unmatched to any gene: 5.

The J gene is TRBJ2-1, the V gene TRBV12-5, with 7 bases that match TRBD1. The CDR3 sequence is 15 residues long. V was clipped by 6 bases and J by 2 bases; unmatched bases: 7. Germline V gene sequence: CDR1 LGHNT, CDR2 FRNRAP. The CDR3 sequence is CASGTGQPAYNEQFF. The CDR3 nucleotides are TGTGCTAGTGGCACGGGACAGCCGGCCTACAATGAGCAGTTCTTC. The whole variable domain, filled in from reference TRBV12-5 and TRBJ2-1, reads DARVTQTPRHKVTEMGQEVTMRCQPILGHNTVFWYRQTMMQGLELLAYFRNRAPLDDSGMPKDRFSAEMPDATLATLKIQPSEPRDSAVYFCASGTGQPAYNEQFFGPGTRLTVL.

The V call is TRBV21-1, the J call TRBJ2-7; the table's TRBD2 call for D was not verified on the DNA. TRBV21-1 is noted as a pseudogene. CDR3 length: 15 residues. The CDR3: CASIPGTEGQGEQYF. CDR3 sequence (DNA): TGTGCCAGCATCCCTGGGACGGAGGGCCAAGGCGAGCAGTACTTC.

V and J are TRBV11-2 and TRBJ1-2; a possible D gene is TRBD1 (5 bases). CDR1 and CDR2 from the germline V gene are SGHAT and FQNNGV. V lost 3 bases and J 5 bases, leaving 19 bases between the germline ends. The CDR3 runs 16 residues. The CDR3 DNA reads TGTGCCAGCAGCTTCCTAGACTTACAGGAAAGTTATGGCTACACCTTC. Residues: CASSFLDLQESYGYTF.

There are a few counts of this clone. V and J are TRBV5-4 and TRBJ1-6; D not certain. Germline assignment: CDR1 SGHNT and CDR2 YYREEE (reference sequence). The length of the CDR3 is 16 residues. V lost 2 bases to trimming and J lost 3 bases, with 12 bases between them. Written as DNA, the CDR3 is TGTGCCAGCAGCTTCTCTCCCCGAGTCTATAATTCACCCCTCCACTTT. Translation: CASSFSPRVYNSPLHF.

V is TRBV7-8 and J is TRBJ2-1; a possible D gene is TRBD2 (6 bases). The germline CDR1 and CDR2 sequences are SGHVS and FQNEAQ. Trimming cost V 0 bases and J 15 bases, with 12 bases left between them. The CDR3 is 12 residues long. As DNA, the CDR3 is TGTGCCAGCAGCTTAGCGGCCGGGACTCTGTTCTTC. Its translation: CASSLAAGTLFF.

The chain links TRBV27 to TRBJ2-7; TRBD2 matches at 11 bases. The V segment lost 4 bases and the J segment 9 bases; nucleotides outside the gene matches: 8. Germline loops: CDR1 MNHEY, CDR2 SMNVEV (reference sequence). The CDR3 has 14 amino acids. CDR3 bases: TGTGCCAGCAGTTCTGGGACTAGCGGCAGGGTGCAGTACTTC. Translating gives CASSSGTSGRVQYF.

The V and J genes are TRBV7-2 and TRBJ2-1; 8 nucleotides agree with TRBD1. The length of the CDR3 is 14 residues. With V trimmed by 8 bases and J by 11 bases, 14 bases remained unmatched. Germline lookup yields CDR1 SGHTA and CDR2 FQGNSA. Here the CDR3 reads CASATGTGSMKQFF. Written as DNA, the CDR3 is TGTGCCAGCGCAACCGGGACAGGCTCAATGAAGCAGTTCTTC.

This clone appeared once. The rearrangement joins TRBV6-2 or TRBV6-3 to TRBJ2-7; 9 bases agree with TRBD1. V dropped 5 bases and J dropped 2; count of bases not matched to a gene: 7. The CDR3 is 15 residues long. From germline, CDR1 is MNHEY and CDR2 SVGEGT. The CDR3, as DNA: TGTGCCAGCAGTGACCGGGACAGGGCCGCCTACGAGCAGTACTTC. Protein product: CASSDRDRAAYEQYF.

The chain uses TRBV28 and TRBJ1-4, with unresolved D. This CDR3 is 16 amino acids long. Germline values: CDR1 MDHEN, CDR2 SYDVKM. V lost 2 bases to trimming and J lost 7 bases, with 17 bases between them. This CDR3 reads CASSLNTVAAGEKLFF. In nucleotides, the CDR3 is TGTGCCAGCAGTTTAAACACAGTCGCCGCGGGTGAAAAACTGTTTTTT.

The chain couples TRBV9 to TRBJ1-3, with D maybe TRBD1 (5 bases). V was clipped by 2 bases and J by 0 bases, with 12 bases between them. Germline V gene data show CDR1 as SGDLS and CDR2 as YYNGEE. The CDR3 has 16 residues. The CDR3 loop reads CASSVETASSGNTIYF. In DNA form, the CDR3 reads TGTGCCAGCAGCGTTGAGACAGCCAGCTCTGGAAACACCATATATTTT. The full variable domain, with the rest looked up from reference TRBV9 and TRBJ1-3, is DSGVTQTPKHLITATGQRVTLRCSPRSGDLSVYWYQQSLDQGLQFLIQYYNGEERAKGNILERFSAQQFPDLHSELNLSSLELGDSALYFCASSVETASSGNTIYFGEGSWLTVV.

The rearrangement joins TRBV2 to TRBJ1-3; 8 nucleotides match TRBD1. CDR1 is SNHLY, CDR2 FYNNEI, per germline. This CDR3 spans 15 amino acids. Germline trimming cut 8 bases from V and 1 base from J; bases unmatched to any gene: 7. CDR3 in amino acids: CASLGQGFSGNTIYF. DNA of the CDR3: TGTGCCAGCCTAGGACAGGGATTTTCTGGAAACACCATATATTTT.

The chain joins TRBV3-1 (or the pseudogene TRBV3-2) to TRBJ2-7, with 9 bases identical to TRBD1. The length of the CDR3 is 14 residues. CDR1 and CDR2 (germline): LGHDT, YNNKEL (reference sequence). The V segment lost 3 bases and the J segment 5 bases; nucleotides outside the gene matches: 5. CDR3 sequence (DNA): TGTGCCAGCAGCCACGGGACAGGGCGACACGAGCAGTACTTC. Residues: CASSHGTGRHEQYF.

The chain couples TRBV7-9 to TRBJ2-7; tentative D call: TRBD2 (5 bases). V was cut by 5 bases and J by 2 bases, with 16 bases left in between. There are 15 residues in the CDR3. Germline CDR1 and CDR2: SEHNR and FQNEAQ (reference sequence). In DNA form, the CDR3 reads TGTGCCAGCAGCCAACAACCCACCGGGGCCTACGAGCAGTACTTC. Translated, it gives CASSQQPTGAYEQYF.

CDR3 DNA: TGTGCCAGCAGCTTTTCACGGGCCGGGGGGCAGTTCTTC. It specifies CASSFSRAGGQFF. The V call is TRBV11-3, the J call TRBJ2-1, with D maybe TRBD2 (6 bases). This CDR3 spans 13 amino acids. The germline V gene has CDR1 SGHNT and CDR2 YENEEA. V gave up 3 bases and J gave up 12 bases, with 15 bases separating them.

The J gene is TRBJ1-1, the V gene TRBV28; 9 bases agree with TRBD1. Germline lookup yields CDR1 MDHEN and CDR2 SYDVKM. J was trimmed by 5 bases and V by 6 bases; bases with no gene match: 16. There are 17 residues in the CDR3. The CDR3 sequence is CASSLLPGQGERTEAFF. As DNA, the CDR3 is TGTGCCAGCAGCCTTCTTCCGGGACAGGGAGAAAGAACTGAAGCTTTCTTT.

The gene calls are TRBV7-9 and TRBJ1-1; D call uncertain. CDR1 SEHNR and CDR2 FQNEAQ come from the germline V gene (reference sequence). The CDR3 covers 14 residues. V shed 7 bases and J shed 0 bases, with 12 bases lying between them. The DNA of the CDR3 is TGTGCCAGCATCGCCGTTACAGTGAACACTGAAGCTTTCTTT. The encoded protein is CASIAVTVNTEAFF.

In this sample, this clone turned up once. The chain has TRBV6-5 and TRBJ2-4, with a weak D call TRBD1 (6 bases). Germline V gene lookup returns CDR1 MNHEY and CDR2 SVGAGI. Trimming left V 5 bases short and J 6 bases short, with 17 bases between. This CDR3 comprises 15 residues. DNA of the CDR3: TGTGCCAGCAGTCCCAATATGGGGGCGACAAACATTCAGTACTTC. Residues: CASSPNMGATNIQYF.

V is TRBV11-2 and J is TRBJ1-1, with D perhaps matching TRBD1 (5 bases). Germline assignment: CDR1 SGHAT and CDR2 FQNNGV. V lost 5 bases and J 1 base, leaving 11 bases between the germline ends. The CDR3 is 14 amino acids. The DNA for the CDR3 is TGTGCCAGCAGCCCCTCGGGGGGGAACACTGAAGCTTTCTTT. This encodes CASSPSGGNTEAFF.

This clone came up many times. J is TRBJ2-5 and V is TRBV2; 13 positions match TRBD2. CDR1 is SNHLY, CDR2 FYNNEI, per germline. The CDR3 length is 14 residues. V was pared by 9 bases and J by 2 bases, with 3 bases of the junction left unmatched. CDR3 amino acids: CASGLAGAQETQYF. DNA for the CDR3: TGTGCCAGTGGACTAGCGGGAGCTCAAGAGACCCAGTACTTC.